These 7 T cell receptor beta chains originate from one sample sequenced in a study of shared clonotypes between healthy human individuals. Sequenced by immunoSEQ multiplex PCR; TCRdb stores in-frame clones only, minus some. The sample contains about 490,000 clones, roughly 85% of which appear only once. Sequenced sample: PBMCs. The receptors derive from a middle-aged woman in good health. Some clones in this sample may be carry-over from other donors' samples.

This clone was detected only a few times. The rearrangement links TRBV2 to TRBJ1-2; no clear D gene. CDR3 size: 13 residues. The V gene's germline CDR1 is SNHLY and CDR2 FYNNEI. V dropped 2 bases and J dropped 8 bases, with 12 bases sitting between them. Here the CDR3 reads CASSESGYDGYTF. Written as DNA, the CDR3 is TGTGCCAGCAGTGAATCAGGCTATGACGGCTACACCTTC.

The chain links TRBV29-1 to TRBJ2-2; no firm D call. V was clipped by 2 bases and J by 4 bases, with 5 bases between them. The CDR3 has 12 residues. Per germline, CDR1 SQVTM and CDR2 ANQGSEA. The CDR3 DNA follows: TGCAGCGTTGAATGCAGCACCGGGGAGCTGTTTTTT. Protein sequence: CSVECSTGELFF.

This chain uses TRBV13 with TRBJ2-4, with 8 bases aligning to TRBD1. The CDR3 runs 17 residues. Germline CDR1 reads PRHDT; CDR2 reads FYEKMQ (reference sequence). The J segment lost 2 bases and the V segment lost 5 bases, leaving 11 bases of the junction unmatched. Here the CDR3 DNA reads TGTGCCAGCAGCCCAGTCGGCAGGGGGCGGTCCAAAAACATTCAGTACTTC. Translating gives CASSPVGRGRSKNIQYF.

This chain links TRBV2 with TRBJ2-1, with D perhaps TRBD1 (5 bases). Trimming left V 7 bases short and J 8 bases short, with 27 bases between. The CDR3 runs to 17 residues. The germline gives CDR1 SNHLY, CDR2 FYNNEI. CDR3 DNA: TGTGCCAGCATCCGACTGTCGGCTAGGGGTTTTATCGATGAGCAGTTCTTC. This sequence encodes CASIRLSARGFIDEQFF.

The rearrangement uses TRBV14 and TRBJ2-1, with 7 bases fitting TRBD1. Germline-derived CDR1 and CDR2 are SGHDN and FVKESK. CDR3 length: 15 residues. V lost 0 bases to trimming and J lost 6 bases; unmatched junction nucleotides: 5. CDR3 DNA sequence: TGTGCCAGCAGCCAAGATATAACAGGGGCCAATGAGCAGTTCTTC. Protein: CASSQDITGANEQFF.

The rearrangement links TRBV30 to TRBJ1-1; possibly TRBD1 for D (5 bases). Trimming pared 2 bases from V and 7 bases from J, leaving 8 bases between. The CDR3 has 11 residues. Germline values: CDR1 GTSNPN, CDR2 SVGIG (reference sequence). The CDR3 region is CAWSLGGEAFF. CDR3 in DNA: TGTGCCTGGAGTTTGGGGGGTGAAGCTTTCTTT. Full variable domain (remainder filled in from reference TRBV30 and TRBJ1-1): SQTIHQWPATLVQPVGSPLSLECTVEGTSNPNLYWYRQAAGRGLQLLFYSVGIGQISSEVPQNLSASRPQDRQFILSSKKLLLSDSGFYLCAWSLGGEAFFGQGTRLTVV.

In DNA, the CDR3 is TGTGCCAGCAGTTTATCAGCCGGTAGCTCCTACGAGCAGTACTTC. Residues: CASSLSAGSSYEQYF. The rearrangement uses TRBV28 and TRBJ2-7; no clear D gene. Germline V gene lookup returns CDR1 MDHEN and CDR2 SYDVKM. This CDR3 has 15 residues. Trimming removed 1 base at V and 0 bases at J, with 10 bases between.